Sequencing of this T cell receptor (beta chain) was carried out in a study of cytomegalovirus exposure and HLA in healthy donors. Study in general: A data release that came early held roughly 85 million unique TCRs from HLA-typed donors. Overall study findings and caveats: Highest at DRB1 and lowest at HLA-C, TCR association rates differed among HLA loci in a later analysis.

J gave up 7 bases and V 4 bases, and 3 bases lay outside the gene matches. This CDR3 has 14 amino acids. The germline gives CDR1 LGHNA, CDR2 YSLEER. Primers included in the PCR were 60 Vbeta and 13 Jbeta primers. The protocol was immunoSEQ multiplex PCR, while the TCRdb copy is restricted to in-frame clones and leaves out a portion. This repertoire shows some 150,000 clones, around 82% found once; its top ten account for 6.6%. This clone was recorded only once. Its antigen is currently unknown. The material sequenced was PBMCs. The source of this sequence is a woman between 50 and 59 years old in good health and CMV-seropositive. This chain joins TRBV4-3 and TRBJ1-6; TRBD1 matches at 8 bases. The CDR3 region has the DNA TGCGCCAGCAGCCTCGGGACAGGCAATTCACCCCTCCACTTT. Translated: CASSLGTGNSPLHF.